This TCR beta chain was recorded in a study of shared T cell receptors in the human thymus. The assay was immunoSEQ multiplex PCR, and TCRdb's table has in-frame clones only and misses some. The table includes hundreds of thousands of clones, approximately 90% detected once. This CDR3 spans 15 amino acids. V was pared by 5 bases and J by 0 bases, with 11 bases between. Germline CDR1 is SEHNR and CDR2 is FQNEAQ (reference sequence). The same data also contributed to another study, on human thymus T cells. This second study says: Within thymic and blood repertoires, V and J gene usage appeared to be biased.

This TCR came from a boy in the first two years of life with a congenital heart defect. The sample was thymocytes. The V and J genes are TRBV7-9 and TRBJ1-3; no clear D gene. CDR3 protein: CASSHTGYSGNTIYF. In DNA form, the CDR3 reads TGTGCCAGCAGCCACACGGGGTACTCTGGAAACACCATATATTTT.